The sequence of this T cell receptor (beta chain) was determined in a study of CD4 T cells in relation to SARS-CoV-2 and coronaviruses. Study-level information: After roughly 11 days of antigen culture, PBMC TCR beta CDR3s were sequenced. Shared crossreactive spike epitopes were mapped to their HLA restriction. Study observations and caveats: In roughly 65% of donors, memory CD4+ clonotypes crossrecognized SARS-CoV-2 and at least one common cold coronavirus spike.

As regards this clone: The antigen is unknown.

Germline V gives CDR1 SSHAT, CDR2 FNYEAQ (reference sequence). The CDR3 contains 14 residues. Deletions cut 5 bases from V and 2 bases from J, with 12 bases between. Before the COVID-19 pandemic, during about 2010-2018, CD4+ T cells were taken from unexposed donors. The cells were cultured for under 13 days before CD4+ T cells were isolated. Cells permitting, SARS-CoV-2 S/N and four cold-coronavirus spikes were tested on unexposed-donor CD4+ T cells. The table came from immunoSEQ multiplex PCR; TCRdb's copy has only in-frame clones and leaves some out. Counted here are about 29,000 clones, about 80% occurring once; the ten biggest clones make up over 15%.

This TCR derives from a human donor in good health. Sequencing was performed on CD4+ T cells from PBMCs, cultured in vitro. The J gene is TRBJ2-5, the V gene TRBV7-7; D is unclear. This CDR3 is CASSGNLGQETQYF. Written as DNA, the CDR3 is TGTGCCAGCAGCGGGAACTTGGGGCAAGAGACCCAGTACTTC.